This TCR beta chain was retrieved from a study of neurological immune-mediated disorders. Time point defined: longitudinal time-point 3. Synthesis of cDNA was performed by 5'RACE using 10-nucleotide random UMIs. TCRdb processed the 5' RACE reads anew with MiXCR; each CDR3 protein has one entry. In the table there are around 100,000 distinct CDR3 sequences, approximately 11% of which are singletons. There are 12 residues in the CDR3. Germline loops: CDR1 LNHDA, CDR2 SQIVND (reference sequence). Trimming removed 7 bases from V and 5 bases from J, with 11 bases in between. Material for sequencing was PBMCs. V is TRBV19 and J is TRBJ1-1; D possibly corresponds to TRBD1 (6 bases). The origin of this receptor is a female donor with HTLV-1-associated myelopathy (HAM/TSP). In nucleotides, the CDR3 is TGTGCCAGTATCAGGGACAATACTGAAGCTTTCTTT. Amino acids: CASIRDNTEAFF.